The next 13 T cell receptor beta chains were all read from a single sample in a study of cytomegalovirus exposure and HLA in healthy donors (dated by TCRdb to the late 2010s). Library preparation was by the immunoSEQ multiplex PCR assay. Drawn from immuneACCESS, this table holds only the in-frame rearrangements with V and J called that TCRdb kept. Clones are partly lost; checked studies trace under half to an unresolved V gene and leave the rest unexplained. The sample records about 250,000 clones, about 88% of which are singletons. The ten top clones hold more than 10% of the sample. Sequencing was done on a sample of PBMCs. These receptor sequences come from a man between 18 and 29 years old in good health and CMV-seropositive.

The chain carries TRBV5-1 and TRBJ1-1; TRBD1 might be the D (5 bases). This CDR3 has 17 amino acids. The germline V gene encodes CDR1 SGHRS and CDR2 YFSETQ. The V end lost 1 base, the J end lost 6 bases, and 22 bases lay between the germline ends. The CDR3 loop is CASSLTGENTLSPEAFF. CDR3 nucleotide sequence: TGCGCCAGCAGCTTGACAGGAGAGAACACTCTTAGCCCTGAAGCTTTCTTT.

This chain joins TRBV4-2 and TRBJ1-2, with 7 bases fitting TRBD1. Germline V gives CDR1 LGHNA, CDR2 YNFKEQ. Trimming took 1 base from V and 8 from J; bases not matched to a gene: 4. This CDR3 comprises 13 residues. This CDR3 reads CASSQVRGIGYTF. CDR3 DNA: TGTGCCAGCAGCCAAGTCAGGGGGATCGGCTACACCTTC.

This clone has a single count. The chain links TRBV14 to TRBJ1-1; D gene ambiguous. The V and J ends lost 4 bases and 0 bases respectively, with 6 bases between them. Germline CDR1 SGHDN, CDR2 FVKESK. This CDR3 comprises 13 residues. CDR3 sequence (DNA): TGTGCCAGCAGCCTAAACATGAACACTGAAGCTTTCTTT. Residues: CASSLNMNTEAFF.

The chain carries TRBV27 and TRBJ2-1; either TRBD1 or TRBD2 may supply D (5 bases each). Germline CDR1 reads MNHEY; CDR2 reads SMNVEV (reference sequence). Trimming took 3 bases from V and 5 from J, leaving 17 bases between them. The CDR3 runs to 16 residues. CDR3 sequence: CASSFSGLGVNNEQFF. As DNA, the CDR3 is TGTGCCAGCAGTTTCTCAGGTCTGGGGGTAAACAATGAGCAGTTCTTC.

The CDR3 region has the DNA TGTGCCTGGTCCAGGGGGCGGTCAGAGACCCAGTACTTC. This translates into CAWSRGRSETQYF. The chain has TRBV30 and TRBJ2-5; 8 bases fit TRBD1. This CDR3 comprises 13 residues. Germline V CDR1 and CDR2: GTSNPN, SVGIG (reference sequence). J was trimmed by 4 bases and V by 5 bases; bases with no gene match: 6. Variable domain in full (rest from reference TRBV30 and TRBJ2-5): SQTIHQWPATLVQPVGSPLSLECTVEGTSNPNLYWYRQAAGRGLQLLFYSVGIGQISSEVPQNLSASRPQDRQFILSSKKLLLSDSGFYLCAWSRGRSETQYFGPGTRLLVL.

The rearrangement links TRBV7-6 to TRBJ2-1; D may be TRBD2 (5 bases). Trimming took 3 bases from V and 4 from J, leaving 13 bases between them. Germline-derived CDR1 and CDR2 are SGHVS and FNYEAQ. This CDR3 is 15 amino acids long. CDR3 in DNA: TGTGCCAGCAGCTTCCCGAGCGGTTCTTACAATGAGCAGTTCTTC. The encoded protein is CASSFPSGSYNEQFF. The whole variable domain, remainder taken from reference TRBV7-6 and TRBJ2-1, is GAGVSQSPRYKVTKRGQDVALRCDPISGHVSLYWYRQALGQGPEFLTYFNYEAQQDKSGLPNDRFSAERPEGSISTLTIQRTEQRDSAMYRCASSFPSGSYNEQFFGPGTRLTVL.

J is TRBJ2-3 and V is TRBV7-9; 12 bases agree with TRBD2. This CDR3 is built from 17 residues. CDR1 and CDR2 from the germline V gene are SEHNR and FQNEAQ (reference sequence). With 5 bases clipped from V and 0 bases from J, the junction kept 6 bases outside the gene matches. CDR3 in DNA: TGTGCCAGCAGCCAGTGGACTAGCGGGACAAGCACAGATACGCAGTATTTT. Protein product: CASSQWTSGTSTDTQYF.

The V gene is TRBV2, the J gene TRBJ2-1; 8 positions match TRBD2. Trimming removed 7 bases from V and 4 bases from J; junction bases left unmatched: 3. This CDR3 is 13 amino acids long. The germline V gene has CDR1 SNHLY and CDR2 FYNNEI. CDR3 in amino acids: CASNREGYNEQFF. CDR3 sequence (DNA): TGTGCCAGCAACCGGGAGGGGTACAATGAGCAGTTCTTC.

This chain links TRBV6-5 with TRBJ2-7; D uncertain. V was clipped by 0 bases and J by 2 bases, with 11 bases between them. CDR1 and CDR2 from the germline V gene are MNHEY and SVGAGI. The CDR3 sequence is 15 residues long. CDR3 sequence (DNA): TGTGCCAGCAGTTACTCCAACCGCCCGACCTACGAGCAGTACTTC. Its protein product is CASSYSNRPTYEQYF.

The chain carries TRBV9 and TRBJ1-2; D uncertain. The CDR3 contains 14 residues. Trimming took 0 bases from V and 4 from J, leaving 10 bases between them. Germline V CDR1 and CDR2: SGDLS, YYNGEE. The CDR3 region is CASSVGPEFYGYTF. DNA for the CDR3: TGTGCCAGCAGCGTAGGCCCGGAGTTCTATGGCTACACCTTC.

The chain joins TRBV5-1 to TRBJ2-1; D unresolved. Germline CDR1 SGHRS, CDR2 YFSETQ. V shed 0 bases and J shed 4 bases, with 8 bases lying between them. This CDR3 region has 14 residues. The DNA for the CDR3 is TGCGCCAGCAGCTTGGATGTGCCATACAATGAGCAGTTCTTC. This gives the protein CASSLDVPYNEQFF.

This clone occurred a few times. The genes are TRBV30 and TRBJ1-2; the D is unclear. V was cut by 1 base and J by 1 base, with 4 bases left in between. The CDR3 spans 12 residues. Germline V gene data show CDR1 as GTSNPN and CDR2 as SVGIG (reference sequence). DNA for the CDR3: TGTGCCTGGAGTGACCTTAACTATGGCTACACCTTC. It is translated as CAWSDLNYGYTF.

V usage is TRBV11-2 and J usage is TRBJ2-7; 9 nucleotides match TRBD2. The germline V gene encodes CDR1 SGHAT and CDR2 FQNNGV. V trimming: 0 bases; J trimming: 5 bases; junction bases outside the gene matches: 8. CDR3 length: 16 amino acids. CDR3 DNA sequence: TGTGCCAGCAGCTTAGATCGTTGGCGGGAGGGCCACGAGCAGTACTTC. Encoded protein: CASSLDRWREGHEQYF.